The T cell receptor beta chain under discussion was sequenced for a study of T cell responses to AZD1222 COVID-19 vaccine. TCRdb keeps only in-frame clones here, not all; method: immunoSEQ multiplex PCR. Among under 70,000 clones listed, around 80% were seen once. Germline CDR1 LNHDA, CDR2 SQIVND (reference sequence). The ends lost 5 bases at V and 7 bases at J; junction bases unmatched: 16. CDR3 length: 18 residues. Study-level results: Females made up more of the donors, who were largely white British, and clonal diversity may have come out too low. An increase in Spike-specific TCR breadth and depth was observed after two AZD1222 doses. Epitopes outside B.1.351 and B.1.1.7 mutated regions reportedly drew nearly half of spike TCRs.

Worth noting for this clone: The antigen remains undetermined.

This clonotype originated in an adult in good health. This chain joins TRBV19 and TRBJ1-4; 10 bases agree with TRBD1. Sample: peripheral blood, taken on day 0 of AZD1222 vaccination. The CDR3 region is CASSGASGQGFFSEKLFF. CDR3 nucleotides: TGTGCCAGTAGTGGTGCGTCGGGACAGGGGTTTTTCAGTGAAAAACTGTTTTTT.